The 17 T cell receptor beta chains presented below share a single source sample, sequenced in a study of identical twins. TCRdb used MiXCR to reprocess the 5' RACE reads, holding one entry per CDR3 protein. Of approximately 190,000 distinct CDR3 sequences listed, 15% to 20% are singletons. This sample was shared with a second study, whose subject was T cells expressing NK-cell markers.

The specimen sequenced was CD8+ T cells sorted from blood. These receptors all stem from a woman in her late teens or twenties in good health.

This clonotype was counted a few times. The V gene is TRBV6-2 or TRBV6-3, the J gene TRBJ2-2; tentatively, D is TRBD2 (5 bases). The ends were cut back, 8 bases at V and 5 bases at J, with 15 bases in the middle. This CDR3 region has 14 residues. CDR1 MNHEY and CDR2 SVGEGT come from the germline V gene. CDR3 region: CASWEIPRTGELFF. The CDR3 DNA follows: TGTGCCAGCTGGGAGATCCCCCGGACCGGGGAGCTGTTTTTT.

Here the CDR3 reads CSVTGGDSYEQYF. DNA for the CDR3: TGCAGCGTGACGGGGGGTGACTCCTACGAGCAGTACTTC. This chain joins TRBV29-1 and TRBJ2-7, with 7 nucleotides matching TRBD2. The germline CDR1 and CDR2 sequences are SQVTM and ANQGSEA. This CDR3 spans 13 amino acids. V lost 6 bases, J lost 0 bases, and 5 bases stayed unmatched.

This clonotype was recorded at least ten times. V is TRBV12-3 or TRBV12-4 and J is TRBJ2-3, with 7 positions matching TRBD2. The V segment lost 5 bases and the J segment 0 bases; nucleotides outside the gene matches: 5. The CDR3 spans 15 residues. For the CDR3, the DNA is TGTGCCAGCAGTGGTAGCGGGTCTAGCACAGATACGCAGTATTTT. Translated, it gives CASSGSGSSTDTQYF.

The chain uses TRBV10-1 and TRBJ2-1, with D perhaps TRBD1 (6 bases). V lost 3 bases to trimming and J lost 0 bases, with 9 bases between them. In germline, CDR1 is WNHNN, CDR2 SYGVQD (reference sequence). CDR3 length: 15 amino acids. CDR3 loop: CASSESRGSYNEQFF. The CDR3 DNA sequence: TGCGCCAGCAGTGAATCCAGGGGCTCCTACAATGAGCAGTTCTTC.

V usage is TRBV25-1 and J usage is TRBJ1-1; D gene unclear. In germline, CDR1 is MGHDK, CDR2 SYGVNS. The length of the CDR3 is 14 residues. Trimming pared 0 bases from V and 0 bases from J, leaving 5 bases between. This CDR3 reads CASSEYGVNTEAFF. The CDR3 DNA follows: TGTGCCAGCAGTGAATACGGGGTGAACACTGAAGCTTTCTTT.

A few counts support this clonotype. The chain combines TRBV7-9 with TRBJ2-1; 12 nucleotides align to TRBD2. CDR1 is SEHNR, CDR2 FQNEAQ, per germline (reference sequence). With V trimmed by 6 bases and J by 4 bases, 7 bases remained unmatched. The CDR3 runs to 16 residues. The CDR3 is CASSHRGTSGYNEQFF. The CDR3 nucleotides are TGTGCCAGCAGTCATAGAGGGACTAGCGGGTACAATGAGCAGTTCTTC.

The chain is built from TRBV20-1 and TRBJ2-7; D possibly uses TRBD1 or TRBD2 (5 bases each). The CDR3 has 16 residues. Trimming took off 0 bases at V and 2 bases at J, with 17 bases between the two ends. Germline V lookup: CDR1 DFQATT, CDR2 SNEGSKA (reference sequence). The DNA for the CDR3 is TGCAGTGCTAGAGACCCGATCCGGGACGGAACCTACGAGCAGTACTTC. Protein: CSARDPIRDGTYEQYF.

In this sample, this clonotype turned up a few times. This rearrangement joins TRBV10-3 to TRBJ1-1, with 12 bases fitting TRBD1. Germline V gene lookup returns CDR1 ENHRY and CDR2 SYGVKD. After removal of 6 bases from V and 2 bases from J, the junction contained 4 bases not matched to a gene. This CDR3 spans 15 amino acids. CDR3: CAIRAGTGGNTEAFF. The CDR3 DNA is TGTGCCATCAGGGCCGGGACAGGGGGCAACACTGAAGCTTTCTTT.

The CDR3 sequence: CSAAGPSETGELFF. In DNA form, the CDR3 reads TGCAGTGCTGCGGGACCCTCGGAAACCGGGGAGCTGTTTTTT. V usage is TRBV20-1 and J usage is TRBJ2-2, with a weak D call TRBD2 (6 bases). Germline CDR1 reads DFQATT; CDR2 reads SNEGSKA (reference sequence). The CDR3 runs 14 residues. The germline V and J ends were trimmed by 5 bases and 5 bases, with 15 bases remaining between them.

This clonotype was detected a few times. This chain joins TRBV12-3 or TRBV12-4 and TRBJ1-1; D gene ambiguous. The CDR3 totals 14 residues. Between the trimmed V and J ends, which lost 9 bases and 3 bases, there was a span of 17 bases. The CDR3 protein is CASALGGMDTEAFF. The CDR3 DNA reads as TGTGCCAGTGCGTTGGGAGGGATGGACACTGAAGCTTTCTTT.

This clonotype showed up many times. The chain couples TRBV6-1 to TRBJ1-2; D is unresolved. Germline CDR1 MNHNS, CDR2 SASEGT. The CDR3 has 14 amino acids. V lost 4 bases and J lost 2, with 11 bases in between. This chain's CDR3 is CASSADHPNYGYTF. Written as DNA, the CDR3 is TGTGCCAGCAGTGCCGATCACCCAAACTATGGCTACACCTTC.

The rearrangement uses TRBV7-9 and TRBJ2-1, with a possible D match to TRBD2 (5 bases). Germline V CDR1 and CDR2: SEHNR, FQNEAQ (reference sequence). The CDR3 spans 16 residues. V was pared by 5 bases and J by 2 bases, with 16 bases between. DNA of the CDR3: TGTGCCAGCAGCCCTCTGCTCGGGATCGCCTACAATGAGCAGTTCTTC. It is translated as CASSPLLGIAYNEQFF.

This chain joins TRBV6-2 or TRBV6-3 and TRBJ1-1, with D tentatively TRBD1 (6 bases). Germline V CDR1 and CDR2: MNHEY, SVGEGT. V lost 0 bases, J lost 6 bases, and 20 bases lay in between. This CDR3 contains 17 residues. CDR3 protein: CASSYSILGALIPEAFF. The CDR3, as DNA: TGTGCCAGCAGTTACTCGATATTGGGGGCCCTTATCCCTGAAGCTTTCTTT.

By share, this clonotype ranks as medium-sized. The chain combines TRBV7-9 with TRBJ2-1, with D perhaps TRBD2 (6 bases). Per germline, CDR1 SEHNR and CDR2 FQNEAQ (reference sequence). The CDR3 runs to 12 residues. V was clipped by 6 bases and J by 14 bases, with 17 bases between them. The CDR3 bases are TGTGCCAGCAGTCCAATGGGAGGTCAAGAGTTCTTC. It is translated as CASSPMGGQEFF.

The chain has TRBV29-1 and TRBJ2-3; 13 nucleotides align to TRBD2. Germline CDR1 is SQVTM and CDR2 is ANQGSEA. The length of the CDR3 is 15 residues. The V gene end was trimmed by 4 bases and the J gene end by 2 bases; junction bases not matched to a gene: 3. The CDR3 DNA reads as TGCAGCGTTGGTACTAGCGGGGGGGCCACAGATACGCAGTATTTT. Its translation is CSVGTSGGATDTQYF.

This clonotype was detected ten times or more. This chain uses TRBV12-3 or TRBV12-4 with TRBJ2-1; a possible D gene is TRBD2 (6 bases). V dropped 5 bases and J dropped 8 bases, with 19 bases sitting between them. The CDR3 is 15 amino acids. The CDR3 DNA sequence: TGTGCCAGCAGTCCCCTCGGAGGGCCGAGGGATGAGCAGTTCTTC. It translates to CASSPLGGPRDEQFF.

The V and J genes are TRBV7-2 and TRBJ2-1, with 11 bases fitting TRBD2. In germline, CDR1 is SGHTA, CDR2 FQGNSA. V shed 1 base and J 8 bases; nucleotides not matched to a gene: 7. This CDR3 is 16 amino acids long. CDR3: CASSLGVAGGPYEQFF. CDR3 nucleotides: TGTGCCAGCAGCTTAGGAGTAGCGGGAGGGCCCTATGAGCAGTTCTTC. The full variable domain, with the rest looked up from reference TRBV7-2 and TRBJ2-1, is GAGVSQSPSNKVTEKGKDVELRCDPISGHTALYWYRQSLGQGLEFLIYFQGNSAPDKSGLPSDRFSAERTGGSVSTLTIQRTQQEDSAVYLCASSLGVAGGPYEQFFGPGTRLTVL.